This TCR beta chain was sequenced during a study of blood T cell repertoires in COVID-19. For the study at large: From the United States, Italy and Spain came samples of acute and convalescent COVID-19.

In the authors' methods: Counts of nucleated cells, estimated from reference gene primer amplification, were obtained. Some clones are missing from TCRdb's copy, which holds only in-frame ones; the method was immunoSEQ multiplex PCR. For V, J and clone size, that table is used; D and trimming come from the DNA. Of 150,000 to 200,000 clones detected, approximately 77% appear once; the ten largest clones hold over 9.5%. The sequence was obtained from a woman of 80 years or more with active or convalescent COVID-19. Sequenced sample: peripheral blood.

The CDR3 loop is CASSIGLRRDNEQFF. In DNA, the CDR3 is TGCGCCAGCAGCATTGGACTCCGCCGGGACAATGAGCAGTTCTTC. The chain links TRBV5-1 to TRBJ2-1; TRBD2 is a possible D gene (5 bases). The ends were cut back, 4 bases at V and 5 bases at J, with 16 bases in the middle. Germline assignment: CDR1 SGHRS and CDR2 YFSETQ. CDR3 length: 15 amino acids.